A selection of T cell receptor beta chains follows, all from one sample in a study of radiation and T cells in renal cell carcinoma. Produced via immunoSEQ multiplex PCR; TCRdb's table is partial and in-frame only. The sample contains around 100,000 clones, 75% to 85% of which appear only once. The source was blood, collected from a patient whose treatment included radiotherapy and nephrectomy. The origin of the receptors is a man aged 55 to 69 with renal cell carcinoma. Each CDR3 is given with its conserved first and last residue. A D gene is named only where the DNA matches it firmly. Clone size appears in some rows only: once, few, many, or a class for an expanded clone.

clone size	J gene	V gene	D gene	CDR3 DNA	CDR3 protein
.	TRBJ1-2	TRBV27	TRBD1	TGTGCCAGCAGCGTGACCGAAACAGGGGGCTACTATGGCTACACCTTC	CASSVTETGGYYGYTF
.	TRBJ2-1	TRBV7-8	.	TGTGCCAGCAGCCGGGGCCGGCCAGGGAATTACAATGAGCAGTTCTTC	CASSRGRPGNYNEQFF
.	TRBJ2-7	TRBV10-1	.	TGCGCCAGCAGAGGACATACCTACGAGCAGTACTTC	CASRGHTYEQYF
.	TRBJ2-7	TRBV15	.	TGTGCCACCAGCAGAGATAGAGCTAGTTCCTACGAGCAGTACTTC	CATSRDRASSYEQYF
.	TRBJ2-7	TRBV29-1	TRBD1	TGCAGCGTTGAAGGTGGGACAGGGAGGTATAACGAGCAGTACTTC	CSVEGGTGRYNEQYF
.	TRBJ2-7	TRBV5-1	.	TGCGCCAGCAGTCCCAGGGAGGCCTACGAGCAGTACTTC	CASSPREAYEQYF
.	TRBJ1-4	TRBV7-2	.	TGTGCCAGCAGCTTAGCGGCGGGGGCCAGTAATGAAAAACTGTTTTTT	CASSLAAGASNEKLFF
.	TRBJ1-5	TRBV18	.	TGTGCCAGCTCAGATAGCAATCAGCCCCAGCATTTT	CASSDSNQPQHF
.	TRBJ2-3	TRBV9	.	TGTGCCAGCAGCCCCCAGGGGGGGGCCGGCACAGATACGCAGTATTTT	CASSPQGGAGTDTQYF
many	TRBJ2-7	TRBV11-2	.	TGTGCCAGCAGCGGGATGAATTTACACGAGCAGTACTTC	CASSGMNLHEQYF
.	TRBJ2-2	TRBV5-1	.	TGCGCCAGCAGTGTCGTCCAGTCGAACACCGGGGAGCTGTTTTTT	CASSVVQSNTGELFF
.	TRBJ2-3	TRBV29-1	TRBD1	TGCAGCGTCACCCACAGGGGGCTGGATACGCAGTATTTT	CSVTHRGLDTQYF
few	TRBJ1-1	TRBV4-2	TRBD1	TGTGCCAGCAGCCAAGAGGTGGGACAGGGATGGATGAACACTGAAGCTTTCTTT	CASSQEVGQGWMNTEAFF
.	TRBJ2-5	TRBV11-3	TRBD2	TGTGCCAGCAGCTTAGGCCGGGAGGGCCTTTTATTGGAGACCCAGTACTTC	CASSLGREGLLLETQYF
.	TRBJ2-7	TRBV2	TRBD1	TGTGCCAGCAGAAGACAGGGCTACGAGCAGTACTTC	CASRRQGYEQYF
.	TRBJ2-3	TRBV5-1	TRBD2	TGCGCCAGCAGCCCATCGACTAGCGGGAGGGCCACGCAGTATTTT	CASSPSTSGRATQYF
.	TRBJ2-2	TRBV7-9	.	TGTGCCAGCAGCTTGATGGCTCAGGGCGGGGAGCTGTTTTTT	CASSLMAQGGELFF
.	TRBJ2-2	TRBV27	.	TGTGCCAGCAGTTTATGGAGGGGCACCGGGGAGCTGTTTTTT	CASSLWRGTGELFF
.	TRBJ2-7	TRBV9	TRBD2	TGTGCCAGCAGCGTAGGGAATAGCGGGGCGTACGAGCAGTACTTC	CASSVGNSGAYEQYF
.	TRBJ1-1	TRBV5-4	.	TGTGCCAGCAGCTTCAAAAGGGGGACGAACACTGAAGCTTTCTTT	CASSFKRGTNTEAFF
once	TRBJ1-2	TRBV2	TRBD1	TGTGCCAGCAGAACTGCAGGGGGCGGAGGCTACACCTTC	CASRTAGGGGYTF
.	TRBJ2-7	TRBV7-9	TRBD1	TGTGCCAGCAGCTTAGCCCCGACAGGGAATTCCTACGAGCAGTACTTC	CASSLAPTGNSYEQYF
.	TRBJ2-7	TRBV27	.	TGTGCCAGCAGTGCTCGGGTAGGGGGCTCCTACGAGCAGTACTTC	CASSARVGGSYEQYF
.	TRBJ2-1	TRBV10-3	.	TGTGCCATCAGTGGAAGCGTGAGCTCCTACAATGAGCAGTTCTTC	CAISGSVSSYNEQFF
.	TRBJ1-1	TRBV5-1	.	TGCGCCAGCAGCTCCTCCAGGGAGTGGACTTTCTTT	CASSSSREWTFF
.	TRBJ2-2	TRBV27	.	TGTGCCAGCAACGCAGGGGTGGCCGGGGAGCTGTTTTTT	CASNAGVAGELFF
.	TRBJ2-7	TRBV5-1	.	TGCGCCAGCAGCTTGGGGACAGACTTCTACGAGCAGTACTTC	CASSLGTDFYEQYF
.	TRBJ2-1	TRBV15	.	TGTGCCACCAGCAGAGATAACCGGGAGTACGGGGATGAGCAGTTCTTC	CATSRDNREYGDEQFF
.	TRBJ1-2	TRBV5-6	.	TGTGCCAGCAGCTTAGGGGGTAACTATGGCTACACCTTC	CASSLGGNYGYTF
.	TRBJ1-6	TRBV6-5	.	TGTGCCAGCAGTTACGAAGGGGATTCACCCCTCCACTTT	CASSYEGDSPLHF
.	TRBJ2-7	TRBV6-4	TRBD2	TGTGCCAGCAGTGTATGCGGGCGACTAGCGGGAAGGAGCTCCTACGAGCAGTACTTC	CASSVCGRLAGRSSYEQYF
.	TRBJ2-6	TRBV5-1	.	TGCGCCAGCAGTTTACGAATGATGACCGCTAACTCTGGGGCCAACGTCCTGACTTTC	CASSLRMMTANSGANVLTF
.	TRBJ1-2	TRBV18	TRBD1	TGTGCCAGCTCACAAAGGGACAGGCCTCCTCCCTTAAACTATGGCTACACCTTC	CASSQRDRPPPLNYGYTF
.	TRBJ2-5	TRBV5-1	TRBD1	TGCGCCAGCAGCTTGGGGACAGGGGGCCTGCGAGAGACCCAGTACTTC	CASSLGTGGLRETQYF
.	TRBJ2-7	TRBV6-5	.	TGTGCCAGCAGTTACTCCAGGGGAGGCTCCTACGAGCAGTACTTC	CASSYSRGGSYEQYF
once	TRBJ2-3	TRBV9	.	TGTGCCAGCAGCGTAGCTCTCCATTTGGATACGCAGTATTTT	CASSVALHLDTQYF
once	TRBJ2-7	TRBV6-1	.	TGTGCCAGCAGTGAAGGCAGGGACTACGAGCAGTACTTC	CASSEGRDYEQYF
.	TRBJ1-1	TRBV18	.	TGTGCCAGCTCACCGAAGAGAGGGGGGACTGAAGCTTTCTTT	CASSPKRGGTEAFF
few	TRBJ1-5	TRBV5-5	.	TGTGCCAGCAGGCGGGACACAGATCAGCCCCAGCATTTT	CASRRDTDQPQHF
few	TRBJ2-1	TRBV5-5	TRBD1	TGTGCCAGCAGCTTGGCTTCGGGACAGGGGGCTGTGAGAGAGCAGTTCTTC	CASSLASGQGAVREQFF
once	TRBJ2-2	TRBV7-9	.	TGTGCCAGCAGCTTAGAGACAGCCAACACCGGGGAGCTGTTTTTT	CASSLETANTGELFF
.	TRBJ2-1	TRBV9	.	TGTGCCAGCAGCGTAGGGCAGGGTGGATCTAATGAGCAGTTCTTC	CASSVGQGGSNEQFF
.	TRBJ2-5	TRBV5-5	TRBD1	TGTGCCAGCAGCTTCAGGGGGCAAGAGACCCAGTACTTC	CASSFRGQETQYF
.	TRBJ2-3	TRBV7-2	TRBD2	TGTGCCAGCAGCCCGGGAGGGGGGGCCACAGATACGCAGTATTTT	CASSPGGGATDTQYF
.	TRBJ1-4	TRBV11-2	.	TGTGCCAGCAGCTTAGAGTTGGTTGGTGTAAAACTGTTTTTT	CASSLELVGVKLFF
.	TRBJ2-3	TRBV7-3	TRBD2	TGTGCCAGCAGCTTAGCGGGAGGGGGTTCGGGCACAGATACGCAGTATTTT	CASSLAGGGSGTDTQYF
.	TRBJ1-2	TRBV27	TRBD1	TGTGCCAGCAGGGACAGGGGGGGGACCTATGGCTACACCTTC	CASRDRGGTYGYTF
.	TRBJ1-2	TRBV7-9	TRBD1	TGTGCCAGCAGCCCTGGGACAGGGGAGTGGTATGGCTACACCTTC	CASSPGTGEWYGYTF